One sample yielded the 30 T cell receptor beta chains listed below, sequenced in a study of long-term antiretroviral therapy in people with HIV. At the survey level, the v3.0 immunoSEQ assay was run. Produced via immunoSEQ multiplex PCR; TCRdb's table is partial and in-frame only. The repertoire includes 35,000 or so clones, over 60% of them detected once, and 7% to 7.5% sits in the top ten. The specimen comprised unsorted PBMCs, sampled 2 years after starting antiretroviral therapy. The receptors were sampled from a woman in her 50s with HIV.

The DNA of the CDR3 is TGCGCCAGCAGCCAAACCAGGTTCTCCTACGAGCAGTACTTC. This translates into CASSQTRFSYEQYF. V gene TRBV4-1 combines with J gene TRBJ2-7; D is uncertain. The V gene lost 2 bases and the J gene lost 0 bases, with 8 bases spanning the gap. Germline V lookup: CDR1 MGHRA, CDR2 YSYEKL. The CDR3 is made up of 14 amino acids.

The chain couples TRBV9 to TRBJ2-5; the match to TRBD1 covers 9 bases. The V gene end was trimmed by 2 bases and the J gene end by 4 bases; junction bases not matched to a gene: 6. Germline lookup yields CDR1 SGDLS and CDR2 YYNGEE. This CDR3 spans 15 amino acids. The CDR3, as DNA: TGTGCCAGCAGCGTGGACAGGGGCCCCAGAGAGACCCAGTACTTC. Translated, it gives CASSVDRGPRETQYF.

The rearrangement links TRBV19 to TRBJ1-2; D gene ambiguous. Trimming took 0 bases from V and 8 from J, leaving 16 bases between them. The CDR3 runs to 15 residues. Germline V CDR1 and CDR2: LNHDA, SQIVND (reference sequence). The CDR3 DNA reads TGTGCCAGTAGTATAGATCCTTTACTAATGACCGGCTACACCTTC. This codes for CASSIDPLLMTGYTF. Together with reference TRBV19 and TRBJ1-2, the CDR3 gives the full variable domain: DGGITQSPKYLFRKEGQNVTLSCEQNLNHDAMYWYRQDPGQGLRLIYYSQIVNDFQKGDIAEGYSVSREKKESFPLTVTSAQKNPTAFYLCASSIDPLLMTGYTFGSGTRLTVV.

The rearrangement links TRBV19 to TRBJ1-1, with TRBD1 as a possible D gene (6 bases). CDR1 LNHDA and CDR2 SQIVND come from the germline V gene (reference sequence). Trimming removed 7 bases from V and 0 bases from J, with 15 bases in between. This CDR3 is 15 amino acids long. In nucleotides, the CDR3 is TGTGCCAGTACCAACCCGACAGGCGTGAACACTGAAGCTTTCTTT. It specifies CASTNPTGVNTEAFF.

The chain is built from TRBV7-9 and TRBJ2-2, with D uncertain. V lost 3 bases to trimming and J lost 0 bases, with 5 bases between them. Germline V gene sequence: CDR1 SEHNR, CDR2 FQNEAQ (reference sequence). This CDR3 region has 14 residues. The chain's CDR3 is CASSFGPNTGELFF. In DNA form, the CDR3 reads TGTGCCAGCAGCTTTGGACCGAACACCGGGGAGCTGTTTTTT. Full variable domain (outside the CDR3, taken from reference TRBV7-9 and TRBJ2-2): DTGVSQNPRHKITKRGQNVTFRCDPISEHNRLYWYRQTLGQGPEFLTYFQNEAQLEKSRLLSDRFSAERPKGSFSTLEIQRTEQGDSAMYLCASSFGPNTGELFFGEGSRLTVL.

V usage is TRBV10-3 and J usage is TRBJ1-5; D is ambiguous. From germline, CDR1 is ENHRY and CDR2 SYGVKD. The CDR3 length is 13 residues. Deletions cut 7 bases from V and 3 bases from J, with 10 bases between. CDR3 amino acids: CAIMGGPNQPQHF. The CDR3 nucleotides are TGTGCCATCATGGGTGGGCCCAATCAGCCCCAGCATTTT.

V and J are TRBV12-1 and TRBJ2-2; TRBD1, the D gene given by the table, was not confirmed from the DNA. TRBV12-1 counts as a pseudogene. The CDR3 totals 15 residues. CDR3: CASSLRQGKTGELFF. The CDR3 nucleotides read TGTGCCAGCAGCCTACGACAGGGGAAGACCGGGGAGCTGTTTTTT.

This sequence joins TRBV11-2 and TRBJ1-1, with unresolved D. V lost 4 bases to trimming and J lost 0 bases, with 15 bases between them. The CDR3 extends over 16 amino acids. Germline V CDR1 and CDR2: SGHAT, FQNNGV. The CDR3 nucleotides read TGTGCCAGCAGCTCTCCAAGGGCCCCTATGAACACTGAAGCTTTCTTT. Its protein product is CASSSPRAPMNTEAFF.

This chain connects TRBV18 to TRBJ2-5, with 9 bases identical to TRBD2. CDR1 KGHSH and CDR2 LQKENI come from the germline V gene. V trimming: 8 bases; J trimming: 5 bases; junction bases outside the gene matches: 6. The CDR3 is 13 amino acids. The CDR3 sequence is CASRRLAGETQYF. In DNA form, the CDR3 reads TGTGCCAGCCGGAGGCTAGCGGGGGAGACCCAGTACTTC. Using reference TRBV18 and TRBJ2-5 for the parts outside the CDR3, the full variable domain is NAGVMQNPRHLVRRRGQEARLRCSPMKGHSHVYWYRQLPEEGLKFMVYLQKENIIDESGMPKERFSAEFPKEGPSILRIQQVVRGDSAAYFCASRRLAGETQYFGPGTRLLVL.

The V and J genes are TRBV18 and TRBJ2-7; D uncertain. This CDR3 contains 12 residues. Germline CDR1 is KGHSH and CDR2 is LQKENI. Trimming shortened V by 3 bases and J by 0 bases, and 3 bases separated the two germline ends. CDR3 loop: CASSPSSYEQYF. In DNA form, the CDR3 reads TGTGCCAGCTCACCTAGCTCCTACGAGCAGTACTTC. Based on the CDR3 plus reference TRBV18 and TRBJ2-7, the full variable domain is NAGVMQNPRHLVRRRGQEARLRCSPMKGHSHVYWYRQLPEEGLKFMVYLQKENIIDESGMPKERFSAEFPKEGPSILRIQQVVRGDSAAYFCASSPSSYEQYFGPGTRLTVT.

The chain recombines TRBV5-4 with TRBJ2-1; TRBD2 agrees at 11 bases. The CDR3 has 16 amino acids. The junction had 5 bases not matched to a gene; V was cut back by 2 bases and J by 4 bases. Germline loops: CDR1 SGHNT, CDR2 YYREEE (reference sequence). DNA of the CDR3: TGTGCCAGCAGCTTTAGCGGGGGGGCCGGATACAATGAGCAGTTCTTC. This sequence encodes CASSFSGGAGYNEQFF. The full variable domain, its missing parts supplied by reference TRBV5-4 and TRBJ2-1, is ETGVTQSPTHLIKTRGQQVTLRCSSQSGHNTVSWYQQALGQGPQFIFQYYREEENGRGNFPPRFSGLQFPNYSSELNVNALELDDSALYLCASSFSGGAGYNEQFFGPGTRLTVL.

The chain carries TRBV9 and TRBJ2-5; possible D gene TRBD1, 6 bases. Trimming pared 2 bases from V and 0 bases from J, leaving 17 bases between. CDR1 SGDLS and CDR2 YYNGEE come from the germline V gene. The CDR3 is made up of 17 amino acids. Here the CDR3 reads CASSVQGSRGYQETQYF. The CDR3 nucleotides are TGTGCCAGCAGCGTCCAGGGGTCGAGGGGATACCAAGAGACCCAGTACTTC.

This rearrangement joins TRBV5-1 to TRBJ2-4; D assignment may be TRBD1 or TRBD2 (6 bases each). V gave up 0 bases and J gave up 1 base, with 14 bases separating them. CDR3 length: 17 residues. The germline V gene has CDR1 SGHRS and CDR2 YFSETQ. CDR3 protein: CASSLAMGAGAKNIQYF. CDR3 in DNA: TGCGCCAGCAGCTTGGCTATGGGGGCGGGGGCCAAAAACATTCAGTACTTC. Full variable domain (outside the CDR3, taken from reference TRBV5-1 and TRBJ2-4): KAGVTQTPRYLIKTRGQQVTLSCSPISGHRSVSWYQQTPGQGLQFLFEYFSETQRNKGNFPGRFSGRQFSNSRSEMNVSTLELGDSALYLCASSLAMGAGAKNIQYFGAGTRLSVL.

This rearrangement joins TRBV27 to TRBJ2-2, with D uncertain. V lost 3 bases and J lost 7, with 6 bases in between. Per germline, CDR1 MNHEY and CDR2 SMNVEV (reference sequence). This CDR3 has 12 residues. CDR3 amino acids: CASSFYLGELFF. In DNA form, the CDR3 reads TGTGCCAGCAGTTTTTATCTCGGGGAGCTGTTTTTT.

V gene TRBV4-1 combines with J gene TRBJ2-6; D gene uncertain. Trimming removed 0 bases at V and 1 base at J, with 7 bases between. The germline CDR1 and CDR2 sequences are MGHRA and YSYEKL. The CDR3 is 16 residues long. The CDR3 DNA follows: TGCGCCAGCAGCCAAGAGGTTGGATCTGGGGCCAACGTCCTGACTTTC. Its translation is CASSQEVGSGANVLTF.

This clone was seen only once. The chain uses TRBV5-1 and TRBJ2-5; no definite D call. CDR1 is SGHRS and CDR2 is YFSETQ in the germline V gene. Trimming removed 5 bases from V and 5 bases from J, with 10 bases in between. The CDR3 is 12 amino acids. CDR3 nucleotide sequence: TGCGCCAGCAGTAACGTAAAGGAGACCCAGTACTTC. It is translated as CASSNVKETQYF.

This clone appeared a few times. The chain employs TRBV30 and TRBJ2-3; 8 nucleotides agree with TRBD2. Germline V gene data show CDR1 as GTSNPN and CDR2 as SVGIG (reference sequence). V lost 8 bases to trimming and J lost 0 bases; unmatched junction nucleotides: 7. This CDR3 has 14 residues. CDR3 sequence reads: CAGDSGASTDTQYF. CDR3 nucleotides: TGTGCCGGGGATAGCGGGGCGAGCACAGATACGCAGTATTTT. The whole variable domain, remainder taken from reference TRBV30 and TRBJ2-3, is SQTIHQWPATLVQPVGSPLSLECTVEGTSNPNLYWYRQAAGRGLQLLFYSVGIGQISSEVPQNLSASRPQDRQFILSSKKLLLSDSGFYLCAGDSGASTDTQYFGPGTRLTVL.

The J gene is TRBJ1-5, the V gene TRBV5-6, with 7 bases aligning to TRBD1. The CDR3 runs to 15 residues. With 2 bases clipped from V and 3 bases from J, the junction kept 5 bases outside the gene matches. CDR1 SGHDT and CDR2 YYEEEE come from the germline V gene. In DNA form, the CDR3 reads TGTGCCAGCAGCTTAAAACAGGGGTTCAATCAGCCCCAGCATTTT. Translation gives CASSLKQGFNQPQHF. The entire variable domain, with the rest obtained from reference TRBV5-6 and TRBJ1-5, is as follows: DAGVTQSPTHLIKTRGQQVTLRCSPKSGHDTVSWYQQALGQGPQFIFQYYEEEERQRGNFPDRFSGHQFPNYSSELNVNALLLGDSALYLCASSLKQGFNQPQHFGDGTRLSIL.

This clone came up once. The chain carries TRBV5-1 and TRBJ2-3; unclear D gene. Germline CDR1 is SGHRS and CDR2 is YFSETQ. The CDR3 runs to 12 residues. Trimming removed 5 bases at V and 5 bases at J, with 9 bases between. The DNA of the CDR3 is TGCGCCAGCAGGGAAGGGTTAGATACGCAGTATTTT. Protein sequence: CASREGLDTQYF.

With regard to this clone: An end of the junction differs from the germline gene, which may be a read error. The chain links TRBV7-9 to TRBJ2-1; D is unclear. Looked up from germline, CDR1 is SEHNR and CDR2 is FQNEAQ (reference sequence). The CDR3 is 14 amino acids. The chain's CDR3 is CASSLVALSNGQFF. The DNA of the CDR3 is TGTGCCAGCAGCTTAGTTGCCCTCTCGAATGGGCAGTTCTTC.

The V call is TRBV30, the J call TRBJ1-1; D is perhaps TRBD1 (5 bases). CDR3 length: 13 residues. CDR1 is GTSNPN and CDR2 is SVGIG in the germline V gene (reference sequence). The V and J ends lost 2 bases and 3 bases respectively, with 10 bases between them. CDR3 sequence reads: CAWSPGTYTEAFF. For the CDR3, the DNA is TGTGCCTGGAGTCCCGGGACCTACACTGAAGCTTTCTTT.

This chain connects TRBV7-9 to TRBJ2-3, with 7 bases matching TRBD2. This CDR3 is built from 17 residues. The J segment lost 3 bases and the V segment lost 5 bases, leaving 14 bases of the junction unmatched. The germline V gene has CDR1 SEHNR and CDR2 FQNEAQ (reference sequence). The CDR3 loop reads CASSAGTTQSLTDTQYF. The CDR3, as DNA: TGTGCCAGCAGCGCTGGGACTACACAGTCCCTTACAGATACGCAGTATTTT.

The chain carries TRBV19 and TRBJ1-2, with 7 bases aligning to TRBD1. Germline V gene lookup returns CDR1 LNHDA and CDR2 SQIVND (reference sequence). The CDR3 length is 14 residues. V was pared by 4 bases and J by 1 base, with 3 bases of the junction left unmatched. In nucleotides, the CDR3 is TGTGCCAGTAGTACCAGGGGGGGTAACTATGGCTACACCTTC. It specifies CASSTRGGNYGYTF.

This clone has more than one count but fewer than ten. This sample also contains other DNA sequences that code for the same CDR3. CDR3 region: CASSPDRADSNQPQHF. CDR3 DNA: TGTGCCAGCTCACCGGACAGGGCTGATAGCAATCAGCCCCAGCATTTT. This sequence joins TRBV18 and TRBJ1-5, with TRBD1 identical over 8 bases. The junction had 4 bases not matched to a gene; V was cut back by 3 bases and J by 0 bases. The CDR3 runs 16 residues. The germline CDR1 and CDR2 sequences are KGHSH and LQKENI.

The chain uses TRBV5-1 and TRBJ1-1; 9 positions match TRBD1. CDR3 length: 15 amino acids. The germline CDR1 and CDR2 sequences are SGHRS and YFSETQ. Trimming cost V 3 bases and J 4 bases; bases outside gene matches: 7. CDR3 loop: CASSSELTGGTEAFF. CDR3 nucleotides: TGCGCCAGCAGCTCGGAGCTGACAGGGGGCACTGAAGCTTTCTTT.

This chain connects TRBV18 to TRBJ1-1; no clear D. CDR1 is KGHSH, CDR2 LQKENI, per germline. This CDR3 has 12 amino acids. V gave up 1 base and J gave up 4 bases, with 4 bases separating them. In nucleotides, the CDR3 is TGTGCCAGCTCACCACGGGTCACTGAAGCTTTCTTT. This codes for CASSPRVTEAFF.

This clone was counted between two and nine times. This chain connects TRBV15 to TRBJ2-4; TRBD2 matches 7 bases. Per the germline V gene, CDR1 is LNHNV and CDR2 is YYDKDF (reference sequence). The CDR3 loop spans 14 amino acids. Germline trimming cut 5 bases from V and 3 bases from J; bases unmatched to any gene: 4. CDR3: CATSPTGGKNIQYF. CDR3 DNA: TGTGCCACCAGCCCGACGGGGGGCAAAAACATTCAGTACTTC. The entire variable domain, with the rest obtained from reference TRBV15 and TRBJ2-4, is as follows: DAMVIQNPRYQVTQFGKPVTLSCSQTLNHNVMYWYQQKSSQAPKLLFHYYDKDFNNEADTPDNFQSRRPNTSFCFLDIRSPGLGDTAMYLCATSPTGGKNIQYFGAGTRLSVL.

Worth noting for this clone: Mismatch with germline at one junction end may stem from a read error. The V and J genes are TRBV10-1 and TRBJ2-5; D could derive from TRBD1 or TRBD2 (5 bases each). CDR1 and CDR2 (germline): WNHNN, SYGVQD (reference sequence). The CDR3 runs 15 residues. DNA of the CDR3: TGCGCTAGCAGTGAGGGGAGACACGACCAAGAGACCCAGTACTTC. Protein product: CASSEGRHDQETQYF.

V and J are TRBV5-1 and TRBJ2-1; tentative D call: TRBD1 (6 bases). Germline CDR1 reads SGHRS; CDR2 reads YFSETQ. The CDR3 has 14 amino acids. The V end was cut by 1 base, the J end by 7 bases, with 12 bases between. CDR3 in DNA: TGCGCCAGCAGCTTGTTGGGGGCTGGGAATGAGCAGTTCTTC. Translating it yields CASSLLGAGNEQFF.

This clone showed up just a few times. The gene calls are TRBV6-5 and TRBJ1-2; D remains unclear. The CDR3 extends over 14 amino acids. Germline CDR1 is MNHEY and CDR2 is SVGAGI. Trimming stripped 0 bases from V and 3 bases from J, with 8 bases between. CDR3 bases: TGTGCCAGCAGTTACTCGAATCAGCACTATGGCTACACCTTC. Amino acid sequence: CASSYSNQHYGYTF.